This TCR beta chain was profiled in a study of blood T cells in healthy people across ages. Findings and limits, study-wide: Long-lived and aged donors differed, with more naive CD4+ cells and higher diversity in the long-lived. Significant beta diversity loss was already apparent by age approximately 42, declining roughly linearly. Diversity figures derived from one million T cells were judged to underestimate the true value.

This clonotype was seen a handful of times. What it binds is unknown. One base away lies a much larger clone, so this may be a sequencing read error. Together with a sample-barcoded 5' primer, a J-beta primer mix was included in a second PCR lasting about 6 to 11 cycles. A template-switch adaptor with 12 random nucleotides tagged each cDNA molecule. MiXCR was run by TCRdb on the 5' RACE reads, yielding one entry per CDR3 protein. The data hold 650,000 or so distinct CDR3 sequences, with around 52% observed a single time. The source material was blood. This clonotype was sampled from a woman aged 80 or older in good health.

The CDR3 nucleotides read TGCAGTGCTAGAGATAGACTAGCGGACAATGAGCAGTACTTC. This sequence encodes CSARDRLADNEQYF. The chain carries TRBV20-1 and TRBJ2-7; 9 bases fit TRBD2. Germline V gene lookup returns CDR1 DFQATT and CDR2 SNEGSKA (reference sequence). V lost 0 bases and J lost 7; bases outside the gene matches: 7. The CDR3 is 14 residues long.